The 14 T cell receptor beta chains reported below all come from one sample, sequenced in a study of blood T cell repertoires in COVID-19. Using immunoSEQ multiplex PCR, the repertoire was profiled, and TCRdb retains in-frame clones only, with some absent. This table holds over 130,000 clones, 85% found once. Sequencing was carried out using peripheral blood. The receptors derive from a man between 50 and 59 years old with acute or convalescent COVID-19.

The rearrangement links TRBV5-1 to TRBJ1-5, with a tentative D call TRBD1 (6 bases). The CDR3 is 15 amino acids. Trimming took off 0 bases at V and 3 bases at J, with 10 bases between the two ends. Germline V gives CDR1 SGHRS, CDR2 YFSETQ. For the CDR3, the DNA is TGCGCCAGCAGCTTGGACGGGACAAACAATCAGCCCCAGCATTTT. Translating it yields CASSLDGTNNQPQHF. Full variable domain (rest looked up from reference TRBV5-1 and TRBJ1-5): KAGVTQTPRYLIKTRGQQVTLSCSPISGHRSVSWYQQTPGQGLQFLFEYFSETQRNKGNFPGRFSGRQFSNSRSEMNVSTLELGDSALYLCASSLDGTNNQPQHFGDGTRLSIL.

This chain uses TRBV28 with TRBJ1-2; TRBD1 matches at 8 bases. CDR3 length: 14 amino acids. The germline gives CDR1 MDHEN, CDR2 SYDVKM. The J segment lost 8 bases and the V segment lost 6 bases, leaving 11 bases of the junction unmatched. CDR3 sequence reads: CASRVGQAVLGYTF. The CDR3 nucleotides read TGTGCCAGCAGGGTGGGACAGGCGGTTTTAGGCTACACCTTC.

The V call is TRBV2, the J call TRBJ1-2; 7 bases are shared with TRBD1. This CDR3 contains 13 residues. V lost 6 bases, J lost 8 bases, and 9 bases stayed unmatched. Germline V CDR1 and CDR2: SNHLY, FYNNEI. The CDR3 DNA reads TGTGCCAGCAGGGAGTCGACAGGGTCGGGCTACACCTTC. This sequence encodes CASRESTGSGYTF.

The V and J genes are TRBV11-1 and TRBJ1-4; D not certain. CDR1 is SGHAT and CDR2 is FQDESV in the germline V gene (reference sequence). This CDR3 has 12 amino acids. V was pared by 11 bases and J by 8 bases, with 15 bases between. The DNA of the CDR3 is TGTGCCGCGGGCAGGCAGGAGGAAAAACTGTTTTTT. Residues: CAAGRQEEKLFF.

This rearrangement joins TRBV7-3 to TRBJ1-3; no firm D call. There are 15 residues in the CDR3. Germline V gene data show CDR1 as SGHTA and CDR2 as FQGTGA. Trimming stripped 1 base from V and 2 bases from J, with 9 bases between. CDR3 loop: CASSLKGGPGNTIYF. DNA of the CDR3: TGTGCCAGCAGCTTAAAAGGAGGGCCTGGAAACACCATATATTTT.

The J gene is TRBJ1-4, the V gene TRBV10-3, with a tentative D call TRBD1 (6 bases). The V end was cut by 4 bases, the J end by 4 bases, with 13 bases between. Germline V lookup: CDR1 ENHRY, CDR2 SYGVKD. This CDR3 is built from 15 residues. The CDR3 protein is CAISVGGRVNEKLFF. CDR3 in DNA: TGTGCCATCAGTGTTGGGGGCAGAGTTAATGAAAAACTGTTTTTT.

The J gene is TRBJ2-2, the V gene TRBV10-1; maybe TRBD1 (6 bases). The CDR3 contains 14 residues. Trimming cost V 7 bases and J 2 bases, with 11 bases left between them. Germline CDR1 is WNHNN and CDR2 is SYGVQD (reference sequence). The CDR3 DNA follows: TGCGCCAGCACCTGGACAGACAACACCGGGGAGCTGTTTTTT. Protein: CASTWTDNTGELFF.

The CDR3, as DNA: TGTGCCAGCAGCACAGGGGTGGGTCAGCTCTCTGGAAACACCATATATTTT. Translation: CASSTGVGQLSGNTIYF. The rearrangement uses TRBV7-9 and TRBJ1-3; 7 bases fit TRBD1. The CDR3 is 17 amino acids. Germline assignment: CDR1 SEHNR and CDR2 FQNEAQ (reference sequence). J gave up 0 bases and V 5 bases, and 10 bases lay outside the gene matches.

This clone was detected only once. The chain recombines TRBV21-1 with TRBJ2-3; TRBD1, as called in the table, went unchecked against the DNA. TRBV21-1 is a documented pseudogene. This CDR3 is 13 amino acids long. CDR3 DNA: TGTGCCAGCAGGACAGGGACAGCAGATACGCAGTATTTT. Its protein product is CASRTGTADTQYF.

The rearrangement links TRBV6-5 to TRBJ1-5; D call uncertain. The CDR3 has 10 amino acids. The germline gives CDR1 MNHEY, CDR2 SVGAGI. Trimming took 7 bases from V and 7 from J, leaving 5 bases between them. The CDR3 nucleotides read TGTGCCAGCAATCGGCAGCCCCAGCATTTT. It translates to CASNRQPQHF.

The chain is built from TRBV14 and TRBJ2-1, with D hard to call. The CDR3 spans 15 residues. The germline V gene encodes CDR1 SGHDN and CDR2 FVKESK. The V gene lost 1 base and the J gene lost 4 bases, with 11 bases spanning the gap. CDR3 loop: CASSQVGRLYNEQFF. The DNA for the CDR3 is TGTGCCAGCAGCCAAGTGGGCCGATTATACAATGAGCAGTTCTTC.

The rearrangement uses TRBV30 and TRBJ2-7; 8 bases map to TRBD1. J gave up 2 bases and V 2 bases, and 2 bases lay outside the gene matches. Germline V gene lookup returns CDR1 GTSNPN and CDR2 SVGIG (reference sequence). The CDR3 is 13 residues long. The CDR3 bases are TGTGCCTGGAGTCGGGACAGGCCCTACGAGCAGTACTTC. Its translation: CAWSRDRPYEQYF.

The rearrangement uses TRBV5-1 and TRBJ2-3; D is perhaps TRBD1 (5 bases). This CDR3 is built from 15 residues. V lost 0 bases to trimming and J lost 2 bases, with 10 bases between them. Per germline, CDR1 SGHRS and CDR2 YFSETQ. CDR3 sequence reads: CASSLGQINTDTQYF. CDR3 DNA sequence: TGCGCCAGCAGCTTGGGACAGATAAACACAGATACGCAGTATTTT.

V is TRBV10-3 and J is TRBJ2-7; 9 bases fit TRBD1. The CDR3 is 16 residues long. The ends lost 0 bases at V and 2 bases at J; junction bases unmatched: 5. The germline CDR1 and CDR2 sequences are ENHRY and SYGVKD. The CDR3 nucleotides are TGTGCCATCAGTGAGTCGACGACAGGGGGGCCCTACGAGCAGTACTTC. This sequence encodes CAISESTTGGPYEQYF.